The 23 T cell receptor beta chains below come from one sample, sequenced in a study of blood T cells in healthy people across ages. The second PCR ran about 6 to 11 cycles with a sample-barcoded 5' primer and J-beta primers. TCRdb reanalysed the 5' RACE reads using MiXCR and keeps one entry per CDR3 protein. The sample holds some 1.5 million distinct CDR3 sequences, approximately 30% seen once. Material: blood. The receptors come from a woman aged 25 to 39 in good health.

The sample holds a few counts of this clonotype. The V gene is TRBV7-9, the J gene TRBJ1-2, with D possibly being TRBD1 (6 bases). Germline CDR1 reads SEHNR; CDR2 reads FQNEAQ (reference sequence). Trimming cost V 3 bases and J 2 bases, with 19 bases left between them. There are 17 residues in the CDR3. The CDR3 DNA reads TGTGCCAGCAGCTTCTTGTGGGGGCTTGGACAGAACTATGGCTACACCTTC. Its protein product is CASSFLWGLGQNYGYTF.

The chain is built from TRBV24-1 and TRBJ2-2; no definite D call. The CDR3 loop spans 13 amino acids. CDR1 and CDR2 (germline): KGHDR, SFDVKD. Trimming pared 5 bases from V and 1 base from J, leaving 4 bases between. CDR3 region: CATSVGNTGELFF. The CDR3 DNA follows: TGTGCCACCAGTGTCGGGAACACCGGGGAGCTGTTTTTT.

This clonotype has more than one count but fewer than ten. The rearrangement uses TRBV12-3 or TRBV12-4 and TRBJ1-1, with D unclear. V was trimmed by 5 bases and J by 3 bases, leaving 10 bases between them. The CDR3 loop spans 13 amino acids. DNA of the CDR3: TGTGCCAGCAGTGCGCGTCGGGACACTGAAGCTTTCTTT. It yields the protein CASSARRDTEAFF.

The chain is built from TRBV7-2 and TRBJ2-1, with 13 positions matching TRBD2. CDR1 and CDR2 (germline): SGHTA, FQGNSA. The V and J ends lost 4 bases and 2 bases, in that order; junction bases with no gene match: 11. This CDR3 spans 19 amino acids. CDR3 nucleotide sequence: TGTGCCAGCAGCTACCACGCGACTAGCGGGGGGACAACCTACAATGAGCAGTTCTTC. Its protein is CASSYHATSGGTTYNEQFF. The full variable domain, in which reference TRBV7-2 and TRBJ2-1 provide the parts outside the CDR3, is GAGVSQSPSNKVTEKGKDVELRCDPISGHTALYWYRQSLGQGLEFLIYFQGNSAPDKSGLPSDRFSAERTGGSVSTLTIQRTQQEDSAVYLCASSYHATSGGTTYNEQFFGPGTRLTVL.

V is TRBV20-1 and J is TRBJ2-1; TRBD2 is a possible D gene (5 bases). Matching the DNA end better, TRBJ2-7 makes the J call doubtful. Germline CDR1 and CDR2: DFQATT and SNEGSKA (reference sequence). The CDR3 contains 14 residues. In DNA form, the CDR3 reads TGCAGTGCTTCAAGGACTTATTCCTACAATGAGCAGTACTTC. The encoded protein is CSASRTYSYNEQYF.

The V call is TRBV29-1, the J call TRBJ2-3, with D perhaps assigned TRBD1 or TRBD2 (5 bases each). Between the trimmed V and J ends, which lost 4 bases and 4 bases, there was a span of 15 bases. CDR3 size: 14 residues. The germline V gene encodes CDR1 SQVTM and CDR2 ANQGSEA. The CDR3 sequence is CSVGRGDGADTQYF. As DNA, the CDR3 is TGCAGCGTTGGTCGGGGCGATGGGGCAGATACGCAGTATTTT.

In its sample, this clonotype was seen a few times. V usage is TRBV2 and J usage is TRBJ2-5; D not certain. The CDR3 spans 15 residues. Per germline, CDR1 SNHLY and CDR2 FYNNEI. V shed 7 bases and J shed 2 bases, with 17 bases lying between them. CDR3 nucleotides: TGTGCCAGCAATGATCTAAAGGGCCATCAAGAGACCCAGTACTTC. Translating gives CASNDLKGHQETQYF. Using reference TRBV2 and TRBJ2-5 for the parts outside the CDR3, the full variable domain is EPEVTQTPSHQVTQMGQEVILRCVPISNHLYFYWYRQILGQKVEFLVSFYNNEISEKSEIFDDQFSVERPDGSNFTLKIRSTKLEDSAMYFCASNDLKGHQETQYFGPGTRLLVL.

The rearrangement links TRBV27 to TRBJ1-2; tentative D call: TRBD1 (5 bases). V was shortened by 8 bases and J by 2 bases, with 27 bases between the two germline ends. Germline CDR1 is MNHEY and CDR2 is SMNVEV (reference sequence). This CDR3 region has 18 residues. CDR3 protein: CASSGSRGTSPFNYGYTF. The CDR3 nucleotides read TGTGCCAGCTCGGGTAGTCGGGGGACCTCGCCTTTCAACTATGGCTACACCTTC.

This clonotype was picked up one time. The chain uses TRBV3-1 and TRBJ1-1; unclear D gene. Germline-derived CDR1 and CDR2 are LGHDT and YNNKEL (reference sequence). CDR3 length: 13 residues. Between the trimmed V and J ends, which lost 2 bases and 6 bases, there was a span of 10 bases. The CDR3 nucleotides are TGTGCCAGCAGCCAACGTTCCGCCGCTGAAGCTTTCTTT. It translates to CASSQRSAAEAFF.

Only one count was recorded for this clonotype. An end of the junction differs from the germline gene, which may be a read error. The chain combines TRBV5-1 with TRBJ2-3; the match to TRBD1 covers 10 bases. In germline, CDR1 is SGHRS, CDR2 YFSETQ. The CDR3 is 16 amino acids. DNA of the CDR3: TGCGCCAGCAGCTTGGCGACAGGGGGCTCCACAGATGCGCAGTATTTT. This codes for CASSLATGGSTDAQYF.

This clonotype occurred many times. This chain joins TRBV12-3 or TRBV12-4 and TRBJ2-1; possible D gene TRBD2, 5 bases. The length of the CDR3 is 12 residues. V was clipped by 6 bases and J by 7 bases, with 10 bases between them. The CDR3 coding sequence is TGTGCCAGCAGCTTGTCGGGGAATGAGCAGTTCTTC. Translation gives CASSLSGNEQFF.

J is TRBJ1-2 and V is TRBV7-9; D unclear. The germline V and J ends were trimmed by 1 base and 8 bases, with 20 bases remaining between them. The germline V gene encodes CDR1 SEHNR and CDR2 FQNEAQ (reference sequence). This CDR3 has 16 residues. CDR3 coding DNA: TGTGCCAGCAGCTTAGACCGGTCGAACGCCGGGCTGGGCTACACCTTC. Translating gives CASSLDRSNAGLGYTF.

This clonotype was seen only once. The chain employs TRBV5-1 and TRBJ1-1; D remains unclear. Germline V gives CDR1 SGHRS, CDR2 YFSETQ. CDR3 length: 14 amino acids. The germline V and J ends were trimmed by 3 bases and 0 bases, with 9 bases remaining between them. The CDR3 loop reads CASSSTPVNTEAFF. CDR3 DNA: TGCGCCAGCAGCTCCACGCCCGTGAACACTGAAGCTTTCTTT.

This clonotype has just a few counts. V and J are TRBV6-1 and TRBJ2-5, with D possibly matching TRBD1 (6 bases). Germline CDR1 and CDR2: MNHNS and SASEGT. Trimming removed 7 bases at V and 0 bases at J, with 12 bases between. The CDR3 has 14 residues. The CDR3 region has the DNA TGTGCCAGCACTCGCGACAGGAACCAAGAGACCCAGTACTTC. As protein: CASTRDRNQETQYF.

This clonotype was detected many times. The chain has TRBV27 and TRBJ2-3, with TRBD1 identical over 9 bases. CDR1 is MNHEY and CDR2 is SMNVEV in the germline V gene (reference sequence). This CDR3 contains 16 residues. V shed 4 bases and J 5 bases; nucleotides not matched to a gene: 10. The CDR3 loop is CASSYTGGQDRDTQYF. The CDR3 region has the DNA TGTGCCAGCAGTTACACAGGGGGCCAGGATAGAGATACGCAGTATTTT.

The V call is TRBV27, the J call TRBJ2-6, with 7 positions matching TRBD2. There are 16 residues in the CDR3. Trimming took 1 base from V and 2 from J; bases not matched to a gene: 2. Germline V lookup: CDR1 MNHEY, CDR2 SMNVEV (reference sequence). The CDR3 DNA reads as TGTGCCAGCAGTTTATTTGCGGGAGCTGGGGCCAACGTCCTGACTTTC. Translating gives CASSLFAGAGANVLTF.

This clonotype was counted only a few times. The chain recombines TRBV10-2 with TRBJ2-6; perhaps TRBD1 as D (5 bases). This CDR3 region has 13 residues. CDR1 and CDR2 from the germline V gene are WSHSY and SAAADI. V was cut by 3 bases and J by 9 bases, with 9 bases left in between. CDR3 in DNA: TGCGCCAGCAGTGACAGGGATTTCAACGTCCTGACTTTC. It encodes CASSDRDFNVLTF.

CDR3 sequence: CASSEESGLRGRDTQYF. Written as DNA, the CDR3 is TGTGCCAGCAGTGAAGAGAGTGGGCTTCGGGGCCGAGATACGCAGTATTTT. The rearrangement joins TRBV2 to TRBJ2-3, with D possibly called TRBD1 or TRBD2 (5 bases each). This CDR3 contains 17 residues. Germline V gene lookup returns CDR1 SNHLY and CDR2 FYNNEI. Trimming took off 1 base at V and 5 bases at J, with 19 bases between the two ends.

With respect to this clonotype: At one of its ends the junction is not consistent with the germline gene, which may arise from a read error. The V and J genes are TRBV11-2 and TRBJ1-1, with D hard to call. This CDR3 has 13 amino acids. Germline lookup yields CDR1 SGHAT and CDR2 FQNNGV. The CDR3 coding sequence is TGTGCCTGCAGCTTCCACAAGAACACTGAAGCTTTCTTT. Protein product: CACSFHKNTEAFF.

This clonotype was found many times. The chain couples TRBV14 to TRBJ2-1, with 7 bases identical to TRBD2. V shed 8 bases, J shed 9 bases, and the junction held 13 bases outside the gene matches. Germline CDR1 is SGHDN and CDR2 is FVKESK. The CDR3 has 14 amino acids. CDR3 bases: TGTGCCAGCGGGTTTGGTAGTCGCGGGGGTGAGCAGTTCTTC. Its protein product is CASGFGSRGGEQFF.

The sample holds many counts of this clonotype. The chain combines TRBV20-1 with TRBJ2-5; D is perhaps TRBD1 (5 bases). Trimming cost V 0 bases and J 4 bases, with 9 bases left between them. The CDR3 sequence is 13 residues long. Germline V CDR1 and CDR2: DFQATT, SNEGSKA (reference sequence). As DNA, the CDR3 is TGCAGTGCTAGAGATCCCCAGGGAGAGACCCAGTACTTC. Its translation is CSARDPQGETQYF.

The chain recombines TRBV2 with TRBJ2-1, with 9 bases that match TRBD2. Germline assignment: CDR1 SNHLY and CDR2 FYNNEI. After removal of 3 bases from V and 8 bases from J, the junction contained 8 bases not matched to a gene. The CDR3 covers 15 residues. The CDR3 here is CASSELAGAGHEQFF. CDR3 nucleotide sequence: TGTGCCAGCAGTGAGTTAGCGGGGGCCGGCCATGAGCAGTTCTTC.

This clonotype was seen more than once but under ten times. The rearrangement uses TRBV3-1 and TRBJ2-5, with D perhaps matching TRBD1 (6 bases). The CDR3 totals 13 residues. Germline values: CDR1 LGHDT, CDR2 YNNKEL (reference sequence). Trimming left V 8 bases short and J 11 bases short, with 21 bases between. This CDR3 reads CASAGDDKVVQYF. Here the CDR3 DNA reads TGTGCCAGCGCAGGGGATGATAAGGTTGTGCAGTACTTC.